Shown below are 16 T cell receptor beta chains from a single sample sequenced in a study of response to subunit inactivated influenza vaccine. TCRdb reprocessed the RT-PCR reads via MiXCR and lists one record per CDR3 protein. The sample gives about 500,000 distinct CDR3 sequences, approximately 15% of which show up once; less than 4% is in the top ten. The sequencing here drew on CD4+ T cells sorted from PBMCs, taken roughly 24 months after vaccination. These TCRs come from a man aged 50-75 years who received an inactivated influenza vaccine.

The chain employs TRBV3-1 and TRBJ2-2; TRBD2 agrees at 9 bases. CDR3 length: 17 amino acids. Germline loops: CDR1 LGHDT, CDR2 YNNKEL (reference sequence). V dropped 2 bases and J dropped 4; count of bases not matched to a gene: 8. Written as DNA, the CDR3 is TGTGCCAGCAGCCAACCTAAGCGGGGGGCTGCCACCGGGGAGCTGTTTTTT. Protein product: CASSQPKRGAATGELFF.

Only a few counts were recorded for this clonotype. In nucleotides, the CDR3 is TGCAGTGCTACTAAACGTGGAGGAACCAAAAACATTCAGTACTTC. Translating it yields CSATKRGGTKNIQYF. The chain uses TRBV20-1 and TRBJ2-4; D may be TRBD2 (5 bases). This CDR3 region has 15 residues. Germline lookup yields CDR1 DFQATT and CDR2 SNEGSKA (reference sequence). With 4 bases removed from V and 2 bases from J, the gap between germline ends came to 15 bases.

The sample holds a few counts of this clonotype. V usage is TRBV20-1 and J usage is TRBJ1-1; TRBD1 matches at 8 bases. The germline V gene has CDR1 DFQATT and CDR2 SNEGSKA (reference sequence). Trimming at V came to 4 bases and at J to 2 bases, leaving 6 bases not matched to a gene. This CDR3 region has 14 residues. The CDR3, as DNA: TGCAGTGCTAAGCCTGGACAGGGAAACACTGAAGCTTTCTTT. It codes for CSAKPGQGNTEAFF.

This clonotype was observed a handful of times. V and J are TRBV5-1 and TRBJ2-1; 10 bases align to TRBD2. The CDR3 covers 15 residues. The J segment lost 6 bases and the V segment lost 2 bases, leaving 5 bases of the junction unmatched. Germline lookup yields CDR1 SGHRS and CDR2 YFSETQ. The CDR3 sequence: CASSFLAGDTNEQFF. The DNA for the CDR3 is TGCGCCAGCAGCTTCCTAGCGGGAGATACCAATGAGCAGTTCTTC.

This clonotype was counted between two and nine times. The J gene is TRBJ2-1, the V gene TRBV15; 10 bases fit TRBD1. V trimming: 3 bases; J trimming: 7 bases; junction bases outside the gene matches: 6. There are 15 residues in the CDR3. Germline V CDR1 and CDR2: LNHNV, YYDKDF (reference sequence). CDR3 amino acids: CATSSRDRGKNEQFF. The CDR3 DNA reads TGTGCCACCAGCAGCCGGGACAGGGGAAAAAATGAGCAGTTCTTC.

Here the CDR3 DNA reads TGTGCCAGCAGACTCAGGGGGGGCTATCAAGAGACCCAGTACTTC. This sequence encodes CASRLRGGYQETQYF. The chain combines TRBV28 with TRBJ2-5; D may match TRBD1 or TRBD2 (7 bases each). Trimming cost V 6 bases and J 2 bases, with 16 bases left between them. CDR3 length: 15 amino acids. From germline, CDR1 is MDHEN and CDR2 SYDVKM.

This clonotype was seen more than once but under ten times. The CDR3 protein is CASSPRTTSNTGELFF. The CDR3 DNA follows: TGTGCCAGCAGTCCCCGGACTACCTCGAACACCGGGGAGCTGTTTTTT. The chain employs TRBV27 and TRBJ2-2; possible D gene TRBD2, 6 bases. The V and J ends lost 5 bases and 0 bases respectively, with 13 bases between them. Germline lookup yields CDR1 MNHEY and CDR2 SMNVEV (reference sequence). The CDR3 has 16 amino acids.

The chain has TRBV5-6 and TRBJ1-5; D gene uncertain. Germline CDR1 and CDR2: SGHDT and YYEEEE. The V end lost 1 base, the J end lost 0 bases, and 11 bases lay between the germline ends. This CDR3 is built from 16 residues. CDR3 amino acids: CASSLQVGGSNQPQHF. DNA for the CDR3: TGTGCCAGCAGCTTGCAGGTAGGCGGTAGCAATCAGCCCCAGCATTTT.

This clonotype was observed a few times. The chain recombines TRBV15 with TRBJ1-1, with a possible D match to TRBD1 (5 bases). The CDR3 extends over 13 amino acids. Germline V gives CDR1 LNHNV, CDR2 YYDKDF (reference sequence). V shed 0 bases and J shed 11 bases, with 13 bases lying between them. CDR3 DNA: TGTGCCACCAGCAGAGATAAAATGTCAGGGGCTTTCTTT. Its translation is CATSRDKMSGAFF.

In DNA, the CDR3 is TGCAGTGCTGCCAGGACAGCTGAGCCCCAGCATTTT. Amino acids: CSAARTAEPQHF. The chain carries TRBV20-1 and TRBJ1-5, with D maybe TRBD1 (6 bases). The CDR3 length is 12 residues. Per the germline V gene, CDR1 is DFQATT and CDR2 is SNEGSKA (reference sequence). With 5 bases removed from V and 8 bases from J, the gap between germline ends came to 13 bases.

This clonotype has a count of ten or more. V gene TRBV6-5 combines with J gene TRBJ2-7; D not resolved. The CDR3 has 16 amino acids. Trimming removed 2 bases at V and 4 bases at J, with 18 bases between. Per germline, CDR1 MNHEY and CDR2 SVGAGI. CDR3: CASSYVRAVPPYEQYF. CDR3 sequence (DNA): TGTGCCAGCAGTTACGTACGTGCGGTACCCCCTTACGAGCAGTACTTC.

There are a few counts of this clonotype. V usage is TRBV4-2 and J usage is TRBJ2-7; D ambiguous. CDR1 is LGHNA, CDR2 YNFKEQ, per germline. The V gene lost 3 bases and the J gene lost 2 bases, with 17 bases spanning the gap. CDR3 length: 16 amino acids. The CDR3 DNA reads TGTGCCAGCAGCCAGAATTTGGCCGGGCCCCCCTACGAGCAGTACTTC. Its translation: CASSQNLAGPPYEQYF.

J is TRBJ1-2 and V is TRBV6-6; TRBD1 is a possible D gene (6 bases). Germline V gene data show CDR1 as MNHNY and CDR2 as SVGAGI (reference sequence). The V end lost 8 bases, the J end lost 5 bases, and 15 bases lay between the germline ends. The CDR3 is 13 amino acids. This CDR3 is CASLDRIIYGYTF. As DNA, the CDR3 is TGTGCCAGCTTGGACAGAATAATTTATGGCTACACCTTC.

This chain connects TRBV20-1 to TRBJ1-3; TRBD1 aligns across 8 bases. The CDR3 sequence is 13 residues long. From germline, CDR1 is DFQATT and CDR2 SNEGSKA (reference sequence). The V segment lost 6 bases and the J segment 4 bases; nucleotides outside the gene matches: 5. The CDR3 loop is CSAADRVGNTIYF. As DNA, the CDR3 is TGCAGTGCCGCGGACAGGGTCGGAAACACCATATATTTT.

The CDR3 loop is CASSQDGGGLAKNIQYF. CDR3 nucleotide sequence: TGCGCCAGCAGCCAAGACGGCGGGGGATTAGCCAAAAACATTCAGTACTTC. The V and J genes are TRBV4-1 and TRBJ2-4; TRBD2 agrees at 7 bases. The CDR3 runs to 17 residues. Germline loops: CDR1 MGHRA, CDR2 YSYEKL. Trimming cost V 0 bases and J 0 bases; bases outside gene matches: 5.

The rearrangement joins TRBV5-1 to TRBJ1-4; perhaps TRBD1 as D (5 bases). Per the germline V gene, CDR1 is SGHRS and CDR2 is YFSETQ. The CDR3 extends over 14 amino acids. V shed 4 bases and J shed 3 bases, with 10 bases lying between them. The CDR3 DNA is TGCGCCAGCAGCCCAGACAGACCTAATGAAAAACTGTTTTTT. This gives the protein CASSPDRPNEKLFF.